The T cell receptor beta chain described here comes from a study of blood T cell repertoires in COVID-19. Study as a whole: The analysed material was cDNA or gDNA that came from T cells, B-cell-depleted T cells, or PBMCs.

Data came from immunoSEQ multiplex PCR; TCRdb stores just in-frame clones and leaves some out. This repertoire shows 150,000 or so clones, less than 90% found once; its top ten account for roughly two fifths. V gave up 1 base and J gave up 5 bases; unmatched junction bases: 7. The CDR3 runs to 15 residues. Per the germline V gene, CDR1 is SGHTA and CDR2 is FQGNSA. The material sequenced was peripheral blood. The sequence was obtained from a human donor in a cohort sampled during active COVID-19. This chain joins TRBV7-2 and TRBJ2-7; 8 bases are a match to TRBD2. In nucleotides, the CDR3 is TGTGCCAGCAGCTTAGGCCTGGTAGCGGGGCACGAGCAGTACTTC. As protein: CASSLGLVAGHEQYF.